These T cell receptor beta chains were read from a single sample in a study of T cell changes during pregnancy in multiple sclerosis. Repertoires were generated with immunoSEQ multiplex PCR, while TCRdb's copy carries only in-frame clones and drops some. The data hold roughly 35,000 clones, with 80% to 90% observed a single time. The specimen was CD4+ T cells from peripheral blood mononuclear cells, collected before pregnancy. These TCRs come from a female donor with multiple sclerosis, enrolled in a pregnancy study. CDR3s include the opening cysteine and the closing phenylalanine or tryptophan. D genes are given only for firm matches. Rows may omit the clone size; those that give it use once, few, many or a size class.

D gene | clone size | J gene | V gene | CDR3 DNA | CDR3 protein
TRBD2 | . | TRBJ2-7 | TRBV4-2 | TGTGCCAGCAGCCAACACGGGGTCTGGGCGGGAGGCCATCTCTCCTACGAGCAGTACTTC | CASSQHGVWAGGHLSYEQYF
. | few | TRBJ1-1 | TRBV7-3 | TGTGCCAGCAGCTTAGGGACTAACACTGAAGCTTTCTTT | CASSLGTNTEAFF
. | . | TRBJ2-3 | TRBV7-9 | TGTGCCAGCAGCCCCCCCGGACTACCTCACCCTTATATCACAGATACGCAGTATTTT | CASSPPGLPHPYITDTQYF
TRBD1 | . | TRBJ2-7 | TRBV7-9 | TGTGCCAGCAGCTTAGGCCTACGGGGACAGGGGGTTTGGGAGCAGTACTTC | CASSLGLRGQGVWEQYF
TRBD1 | . | TRBJ1-2 | TRBV19 | TGTGCCAGTAGCCCTAGGACAGGAAGCGGCTACACCTTC | CASSPRTGSGYTF
. | . | TRBJ2-7 | TRBV10-3 | TGTGCCATCAGCCTTCGGGAAGGACGCTACGAGCAGTACTTC | CAISLREGRYEQYF
. | . | TRBJ2-7 | TRBV10-1 | TGCGCCAGCAGTGCGGGATCGGTCGAGCAGTACTTC | CASSAGSVEQYF
TRBD2 | . | TRBJ2-1 | TRBV19 | TGTGCCAGTAGTTCATCGACTAGCGGGAGATCCTACAATGAGCAGTTCTTC | CASSSSTSGRSYNEQFF
. | . | TRBJ2-7 | TRBV6-4 | TGTGCCAGCAGAGATAGGGGTTACGAGCAGTACTTC | CASRDRGYEQYF
. | . | TRBJ2-1 | TRBV5-1 | TGCGCCAGCAGCTTGGATGCTAGCTCCATTGAGCAGTTCTTC | CASSLDASSIEQFF
. | . | TRBJ1-2 | TRBV30 | TGTGCCTGGAGCCCCGCCAGGGCCTATGGCTACACCTTC | CAWSPARAYGYTF
TRBD1 | . | TRBJ1-2 | TRBV9 | TGTGCCAGCAGCGAGGGACAGAACTATGGCTACACCTTC | CASSEGQNYGYTF
TRBD2 | . | TRBJ2-7 | TRBV5-1 | TGCGCCAGCAGCTTGGTTAGCGGGAGAGTGTACGAGCAGTACTTC | CASSLVSGRVYEQYF
TRBD1 | . | TRBJ1-2 | TRBV15 | TGTGCCACCAGCAGAGGGACGACAGGGGGCTATGGCTACACCTTC | CATSRGTTGGYGYTF
TRBD1 | . | TRBJ2-3 | TRBV25-1 | TGTGCCAGCAGTCCCTACAGGGGGACAGATACGCAGTATTTT | CASSPYRGTDTQYF
. | . | TRBJ2-5 | TRBV27 | TGTGCCAGCCAGGGGTGGGGTGGGGGAGAGACCCAGTACTTC | CASQGWGGGETQYF
TRBD2 | . | TRBJ2-3 | TRBV6-5 | TGTGCCAGCAGCACAGGTGGGGCGGGGGGAGATACGCAGTATTTT | CASSTGGAGGDTQYF
TRBD1 | . | TRBJ2-7 | TRBV6-5 | TGTGCCAGCAGTTCCGGGACAGGGTTGGTCGAGCAGTACTTC | CASSSGTGLVEQYF
. | . | TRBJ1-2 | TRBV7-2 | TGTGCCAGCAGCTTAGCGGCAAGCTATGGCTACACCTTC | CASSLAASYGYTF
TRBD2 | once | TRBJ2-3 | TRBV11-3 | TGTGCCAGCAGCAAACTAGCGGGAGACATCCTAGATACGCAGTATTTT | CASSKLAGDILDTQYF
TRBD2 | once | TRBJ2-1 | TRBV4-2 | TGTGCCAGCAGCCCTAGACGGACTAGCGGCTACAATGAGCAGTTCTTC | CASSPRRTSGYNEQFF
. | . | TRBJ1-1 | TRBV27 | TGTGCCAGCATGGGGAGGGGCGAAGCTTTCTTT | CASMGRGEAFF
TRBD1 | . | TRBJ1-2 | TRBV7-9 | TGTGCCAGCAACCAGCAGGGGGGTGCCTATGGCTACACCTTC | CASNQQGGAYGYTF
. | few | TRBJ1-1 | TRBV27 | TGTGCCAGCACCCCCAGACCGGAGGGCACTGAAGCTTTCTTT | CASTPRPEGTEAFF
TRBD1 | . | TRBJ2-7 | TRBV27 | TGTGCCAGCGCGGGACAGGGCGACGAGCAGTACTTC | CASAGQGDEQYF
. | . | TRBJ2-3 | TRBV9 | TGTGCCAGCAGCCTCCAGCCGGGGGATACGCAGTATTTT | CASSLQPGDTQYF
. | . | TRBJ2-1 | TRBV2 | TGTGCCAGCAGTGTAGAACGGGAGCGGAACAATGAGCAGTTCTTC | CASSVERERNNEQFF
TRBD2 | . | TRBJ2-7 | TRBV29-1 | TGCAGCGTCCGGGGACTAGCGGGAGGCTTACACGAGCAGTACTTC | CSVRGLAGGLHEQYF
TRBD1 | . | TRBJ1-3 | TRBV6-5 | TGTGCCAGCAGTTACGGACAGGGGGCCTCTGGAAACACCATATATTTT | CASSYGQGASGNTIYF
. | . | TRBJ2-1 | TRBV2 | TGTGCCAGCACGGTAGCGTCCTCCTACAATGAGCAGTTCTTC | CASTVASSYNEQFF
TRBD2 | . | TRBJ2-5 | TRBV5-1 | TGCGCCAGCAGCTTCGGACTAGCGGACCAAGAGACCCAGTACTTC | CASSFGLADQETQYF
TRBD2 | . | TRBJ2-1 | TRBV11-3 | TGTGCCAGCAGCTTAGGACTAGCGGGCACCTACAATGAGCAGTTCTTC | CASSLGLAGTYNEQFF
TRBD1 | once | TRBJ1-1 | TRBV6-1 | TGTGCCAGCACCCAAGCCGGGACAGGGGAAGCTTTCTTT | CASTQAGTGEAFF
. | medium-sized | TRBJ1-2 | TRBV19 | TGTGCCAGTAGCACCGGGGCTAACTATGGCTACACCTTC | CASSTGANYGYTF
TRBD1 | . | TRBJ2-7 | TRBV19 | TGTGCCAGTAGTATCGGACAGGGGAGCTACGAGCAGTACTTC | CASSIGQGSYEQYF
. | . | TRBJ2-1 | TRBV28 | TGTGCCAGCAGTACAGCCGGGGATAGCGCATACAATGAGCAGTTCTTC | CASSTAGDSAYNEQFF